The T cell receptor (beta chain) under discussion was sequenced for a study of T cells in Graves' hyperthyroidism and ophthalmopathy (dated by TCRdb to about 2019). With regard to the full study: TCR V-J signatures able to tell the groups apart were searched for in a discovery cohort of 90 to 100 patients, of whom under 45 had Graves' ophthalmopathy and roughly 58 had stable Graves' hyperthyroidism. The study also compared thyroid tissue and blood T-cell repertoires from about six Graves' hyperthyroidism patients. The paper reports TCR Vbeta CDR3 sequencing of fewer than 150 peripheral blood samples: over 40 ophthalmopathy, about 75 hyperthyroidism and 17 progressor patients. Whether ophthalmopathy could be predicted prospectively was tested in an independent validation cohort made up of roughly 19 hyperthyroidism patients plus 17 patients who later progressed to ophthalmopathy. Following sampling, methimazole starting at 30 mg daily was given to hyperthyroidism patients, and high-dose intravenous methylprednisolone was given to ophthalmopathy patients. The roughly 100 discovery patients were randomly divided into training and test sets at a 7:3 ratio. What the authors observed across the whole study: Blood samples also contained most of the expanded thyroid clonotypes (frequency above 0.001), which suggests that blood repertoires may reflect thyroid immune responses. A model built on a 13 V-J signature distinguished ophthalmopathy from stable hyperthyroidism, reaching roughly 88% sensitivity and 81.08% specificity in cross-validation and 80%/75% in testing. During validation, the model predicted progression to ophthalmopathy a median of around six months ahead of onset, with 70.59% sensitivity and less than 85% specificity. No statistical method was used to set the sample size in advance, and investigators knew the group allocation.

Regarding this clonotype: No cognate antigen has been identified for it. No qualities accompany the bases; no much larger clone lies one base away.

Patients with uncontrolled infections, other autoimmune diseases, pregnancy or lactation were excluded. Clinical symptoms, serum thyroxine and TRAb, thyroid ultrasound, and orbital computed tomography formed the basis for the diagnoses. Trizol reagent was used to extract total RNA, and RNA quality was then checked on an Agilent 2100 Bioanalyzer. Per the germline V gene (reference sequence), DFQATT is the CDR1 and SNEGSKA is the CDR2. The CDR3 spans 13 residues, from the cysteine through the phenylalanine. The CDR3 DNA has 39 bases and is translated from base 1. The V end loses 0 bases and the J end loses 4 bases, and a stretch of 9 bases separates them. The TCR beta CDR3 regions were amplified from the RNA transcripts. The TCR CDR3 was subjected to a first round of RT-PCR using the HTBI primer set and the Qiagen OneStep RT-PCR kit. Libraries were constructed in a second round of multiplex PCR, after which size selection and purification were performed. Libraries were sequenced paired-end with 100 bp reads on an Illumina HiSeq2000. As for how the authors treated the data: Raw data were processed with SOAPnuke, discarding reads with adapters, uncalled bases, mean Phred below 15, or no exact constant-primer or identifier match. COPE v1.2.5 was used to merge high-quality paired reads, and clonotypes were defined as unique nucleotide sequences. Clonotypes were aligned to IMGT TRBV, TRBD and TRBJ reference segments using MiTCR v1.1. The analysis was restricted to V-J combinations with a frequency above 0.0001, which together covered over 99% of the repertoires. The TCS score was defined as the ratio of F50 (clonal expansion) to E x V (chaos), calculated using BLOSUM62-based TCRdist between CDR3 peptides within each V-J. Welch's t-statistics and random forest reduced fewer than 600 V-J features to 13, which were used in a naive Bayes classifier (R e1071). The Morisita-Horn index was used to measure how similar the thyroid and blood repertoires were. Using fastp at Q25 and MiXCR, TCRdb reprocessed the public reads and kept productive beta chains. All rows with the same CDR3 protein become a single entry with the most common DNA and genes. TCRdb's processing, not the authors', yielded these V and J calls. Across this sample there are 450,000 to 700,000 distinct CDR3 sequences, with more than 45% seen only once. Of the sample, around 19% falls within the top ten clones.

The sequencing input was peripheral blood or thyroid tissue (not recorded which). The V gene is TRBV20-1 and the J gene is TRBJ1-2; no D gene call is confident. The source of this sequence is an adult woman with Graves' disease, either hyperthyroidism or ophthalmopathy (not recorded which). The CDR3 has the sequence CSARESGSYGYTF. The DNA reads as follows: TGCAGTGCTAGAGAGAGTGGGAGCTATGGCTACACCTTC.